The source of this T cell receptor (beta chain) is a study of cytomegalovirus exposure and HLA in healthy donors (dated by TCRdb to about 2017). General notes on the study: According to an earlier analysis of 587 of the donors, 150 million to 200 million T cells yielded roughly 100 million unique TCR beta sequences and approximately 280 Gb of sequence data. In a later genetic analysis, genome-wide SNP genotypes for about 55% of the 666 donors were used, and that subset was treated as a discovery cohort. HLA typing included class I and class II loci at four-digit resolution. An earlier analysis of around 580 of the donors used high-throughput TCR beta sequencing to judge whether each TCR beta V gene segment behaved as functional or pseudogenic. Alongside the repertoire data, information on donor age, sex, ethnicity and CMV serostatus was compiled. A later analysis re-examined previously published TCR beta repertoires from roughly 650 donors and added high-resolution HLA genotyping to investigate patterns of TCR occurrence. The study aimed to test whether cataloging public T cell receptors could reveal signatures of past pathogen exposure. Along with the roughly 670-subject first cohort, a separate validation cohort of 120 different subjects was used. The T cell repertoires of 550 to 850 subjects were profiled by immunosequencing and related to cytomegalovirus serostatus. Because of strong linkage in the cohort, roughly five DR-DQ haplotypes were treated as single units for association and clustering. About 280 gigabases of sequencing data and around 87 million unique TCR sequences were included in an early release covering 550 to 800 HLA-typed donors. Every repertoire in the discovery cohort had been generated on one and the same sequencing platform. The number of donors typed differed by locus, with roughly 629-640 for A, B, C, DRB1 and DQB1, 522 for DQA1, 600 to 610 for DPA1, and roughly 450 for DPB1. High-throughput TCR immunosequencing, statistical association of individual TCRs with disease status, and machine learning were combined to predict cytomegalovirus infection status. Rather than drawing on any new phenotypic data, the later analysis identified candidate immune exposures from TCR beta sequences and the way those sequences occurred across donors. On average, around 230,000 unique TCR beta nucleotide sequences were sequenced per donor among roughly 430 genotyped donors of the cohort, with roughly 18% of those sequences being non-productive. Of the roughly 410 genotyped donors, 81% were placed in the genetic ancestry cluster associated with self-reported Caucasian donors.

On this clone itself: It has no known antigen specificity.

In total, fewer than 750 healthy bone marrow donors made up the cohort. At the time of sampling, all cohort members were nominally healthy, though unrecorded immune exposures were likely present. The donor was CMV seronegative and belonged to the group of approximately 320 seronegative cohort members. Each donor provided a peripheral blood sample, and peripheral blood mononuclear cells were used for TCR beta sequencing. Genomic DNA was extracted from the blood cell samples with the Qiagen DNeasy Blood Extraction Kit. Between the V and J ends, shortened by 6 bases and 4 bases respectively, the junction contains 19 bases. From the cysteine up to the phenylalanine, the CDR3 has a length of 15 residues. Of the read, only the CDR3 DNA is kept; its 45 bases are in frame from base 1. The germline V gene sets CDR1 to MDHEN and CDR2 to SYDVKM. The library was produced with the immunoSEQ multiplex PCR assay. For the multiplex PCR, a mixture combining 60 forward primers for TCR Vbeta segments and 13 reverse primers for TCR Jbeta segments was used. A multiplex PCR assay on genomic DNA amplified the CDR3 region of rearranged TCR beta genes. The Illumina HiSeq System was used to sequence the amplified TCR beta libraries as 87-base-pair reads. The paper's data handling went like this. A later analysis counted approximately 76 million unique TCR beta chains across the roughly 700 repertoires, and roughly 11 million of these chains were shared by at least two donors. Raw reads were error-corrected and collapsed into unique sequences with a nearest-neighbor algorithm that merged closely related sequences to remove PCR and sequencing errors. V, D and J gene segments were assigned by aligning CDR3 sequences to IMGT reference sequences. For a sequence to be retained, a match of at least six nucleotides to both a V gene segment and a J gene segment was required. Rearrangements were called productive when the CDR3 lacked stop codons and stayed in frame with V and J; all others were non-productive. Following IMGT convention, CDR3 was defined as the stretch from the second conserved V-encoded cysteine to the conserved J-encoded phenylalanine. The earlier analysis of about 570 of the donors excluded any sequence lacking an unambiguous match to a single V gene segment. An earlier analysis of a few hundred of the donors called V segments functional above 56.7% productive rearrangements and segregating when the between-donor standard deviation exceeded 5%. A statistical classification framework was built for diagnosing cytomegalovirus status from the catalog of TCR beta chain sequences. A later analysis assigned V and J genes by comparing TCR nucleotide sequences with IMGT/GENE-DB human TR gene sequences. In a later analysis, CDR3 sequences and most-parsimonious VDJ recombination scenarios were assigned using the TCRdist pipeline. In a later analysis, each TCR beta chain was defined by its CDR3 amino acid sequence together with its V-gene family, and reads without a unique V-gene family were excluded. A later analysis removed 550 to 650 highly shared, low-generation-probability nucleotide sequences to deal with suspected cross-contamination and a sequencing artifact. For each public chain, a later analysis derived a clonal expansion index from normalized ranks of inferred template counts within each repertoire. In a later analysis, generation probabilities were computed with a VDJ recombination model fitted to out-of-frame rearrangements, and the resulting probabilities were checked against IGoR. In a later analysis, TCR-TCR, TCR-HLA and TCR-CMV co-occurrence was scored with hypergeometric tests, and a repertoire-size bias correction was applied to TCR pairs. False discovery rates were estimated in a later analysis by permuting HLA or CMV assignments 20 times. In a later analysis, co-occurring TCRs were grouped using DBSCAN, with TCRdist sequence similarity added in when clustering inside HLA-allele-positive subsets. Repertoires with fewer than 30,000 or more than 120,000 public chains, plus five repertoires with anomalous nucleotide sharing, were excluded from co-occurrence clustering. Held by TCRdb, this immuneACCESS table contains in-frame sequences only and omits some clones. Under half of the omission traces to an unresolved V gene where checked; the cause of the rest is unknown. V and J calls and clone size are those listed in that table; D and trimming were worked out from the DNA. For this sample, the table gives around 130,000 clones. Jointly, the top ten make up 2% of the sample.

The paper as a whole reports these results and caveats: Linkage disequilibrium might explain the correlated functional status among segregating V segments, but an unknown experimental factor could not be ruled out. In a later analysis, the rate of TCR association differed among HLA loci, with DRB1 alleles having the most associated TCRs and HLA-C alleles having the fewest. Broadly in line with IMGT annotations, most TCR beta V segments showed up in productive rearrangements about 87% or about 30% of the time in an earlier analysis of around 600 of the donors. An association between a missense DCLRE1C variant and V-gene and J-gene trimming of TCR beta chains was found in a later genetic analysis and replicated in an independent cohort. In a later genetic analysis, fewer N-insertions in productive TCRs were reported among donors in an Asian-associated ancestry cluster than the roughly 700-donor mean. Because counts were too low, 15 to 20 rarely observed V segments, including chromosome 9 orphons, were left out of the earlier analysis of approximately 580 of the donors. A further reported finding was that TCR beta sequences accurately predicted the HLA-A and HLA-B alleles for most subjects in the first cohort. In a later analysis, most CMV-associated TCR beta chains were found to appear HLA-restricted, with HLA associations seemingly driven largely by CMV exposure. At a false discovery rate of 0.05, a later analysis linked under 20,000 TCR beta sequences to specific HLA alleles. Because some donors lacked HLA typing at each locus, the association tests relied only on the typed subset. In both the original and validation cohorts, the classifier was reported to diagnose cytomegalovirus status with high specificity and sensitivity. For the cohort, immune exposure information was limited to CMV serostatus. A few of the identified cytomegalovirus-associated TCR beta chains were confirmed in vitro to be specific for cytomegalovirus antigens. A later analysis reported that several top co-occurrence clusters appeared linked to parvovirus B19, influenza, CMV and Epstein-Barr virus. According to the authors, the approach could potentially be generalized to other disease states and immunological phenotypes. In a later analysis, HLA-associated TCR beta chains showed more clonal expansion and lower generation probabilities than non-associated chains that were equally common. A cluster of highly shared sequence variants was judged likely to represent a technical artifact of the sequencing pipeline. While some public TCRs were present in many individuals, most TCR sequences turned up only very rarely across donors. Only TCR beta chains were sequenced in this cohort, and the absence of alpha or paired-chain data limited detectable features. The study gave a list of 150 to 200 TCR beta chains associated with cytomegalovirus. Because the 87-base-pair reads could not distinguish some IMGT-functional V segments, including TRBV6-2 and TRBV6-3, those segments were excluded. Presence/absence analyses assumed roughly uniform sequencing depth across donors, an assumption that may not hold. Assigning TCR associations to individual alleles was difficult when HLA alleles, especially DR and DQ, strongly co-occurred.

The receptor's source is a woman aged 55 to 70 in good health and CMV-seronegative. The chain uses TRBV28 and TRBJ2-7, and perhaps TRBD2 as D gene, on 6 matching bases. Input material: PBMCs. This receptor carries the CDR3 CASRGASAQGYEQYF. The sequence in DNA is TGTGCCAGCAGAGGAGCTAGCGCCCAAGGGTACGAGCAGTACTTC.